This T cell receptor (beta chain) is from a study of blood T cells in healthy people across ages. Study-level points and caveats: Among long-lived donors, naive CD4+ cells were more numerous and diversity higher than in aged donors.

This CDR3 is built from 15 residues. Germline V gives CDR1 SEHNR, CDR2 FQNEAQ (reference sequence). Trimming cost V 5 bases and J 6 bases, with 18 bases left between them. On this clonotype itself: Its antigen is unidentified.

A sample-barcoded 5' primer and a J-beta primer mix were used in a second PCR of roughly 7 to 11 cycles. TCRdb re-analysed the 5' RACE reads in MiXCR, keeping a single row per CDR3 protein. The table has 750,000 to 950,000 distinct CDR3 sequences, 25% to 30% seen once. The same sample was also studied in work on T cells of mothers and their children.

Sequenced: blood. The TCR was taken from a woman between 40 and 50 years old in good health. The V gene is TRBV7-9, the J gene TRBJ2-3, with D possibly being TRBD1 (6 bases). CDR3 DNA sequence: TGTGCCAGCAGCCCACGCCAGGGACAAATGGATACGCAGTATTTT. Protein: CASSPRQGQMDTQYF.